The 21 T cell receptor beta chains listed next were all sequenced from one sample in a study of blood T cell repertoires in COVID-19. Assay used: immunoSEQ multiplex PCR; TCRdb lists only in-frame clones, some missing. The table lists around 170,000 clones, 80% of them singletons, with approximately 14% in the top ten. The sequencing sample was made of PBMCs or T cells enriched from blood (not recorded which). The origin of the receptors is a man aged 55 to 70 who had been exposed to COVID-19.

The CDR3 region is CAWSVRQGRETQYF. The CDR3, as DNA: TGTGCCTGGAGTGTACGTCAGGGAAGAGAGACCCAGTACTTC. The J gene is TRBJ2-5, the V gene TRBV30, with a possible D match to TRBD1 (5 bases). The CDR3 totals 14 residues. Germline lookup yields CDR1 GTSNPN and CDR2 SVGIG (reference sequence). The V gene lost 0 bases and the J gene lost 4 bases, with 12 bases spanning the gap. Based on the CDR3 plus reference TRBV30 and TRBJ2-5, the full variable domain is SQTIHQWPATLVQPVGSPLSLECTVEGTSNPNLYWYRQAAGRGLQLLFYSVGIGQISSEVPQNLSASRPQDRQFILSSKKLLLSDSGFYLCAWSVRQGRETQYFGPGTRLLVL.

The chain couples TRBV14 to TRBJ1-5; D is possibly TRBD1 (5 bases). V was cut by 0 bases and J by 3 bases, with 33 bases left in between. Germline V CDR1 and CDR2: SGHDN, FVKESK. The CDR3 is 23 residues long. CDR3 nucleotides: TGTGCCAGCAGCCAAGATTGGGGGGTGGCGCTTACAACCCTAGACAGAATCAATCAGCCCCAGCATTTT. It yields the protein CASSQDWGVALTTLDRINQPQHF.

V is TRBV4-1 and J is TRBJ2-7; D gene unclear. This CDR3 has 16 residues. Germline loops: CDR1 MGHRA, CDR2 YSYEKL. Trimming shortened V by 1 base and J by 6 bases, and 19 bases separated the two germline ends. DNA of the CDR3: TGCGCCAGCAGCCAAGTAACGGCGCCCGAGGTTCCCGAGCAGTACTTC. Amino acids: CASSQVTAPEVPEQYF.

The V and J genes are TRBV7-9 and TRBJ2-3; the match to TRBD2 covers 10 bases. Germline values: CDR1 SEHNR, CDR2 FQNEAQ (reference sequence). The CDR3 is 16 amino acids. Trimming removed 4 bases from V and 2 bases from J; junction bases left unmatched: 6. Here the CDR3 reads CASSSGLATATDTQYF. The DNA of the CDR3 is TGTGCCAGCAGCTCGGGACTAGCGACAGCCACAGATACGCAGTATTTT.

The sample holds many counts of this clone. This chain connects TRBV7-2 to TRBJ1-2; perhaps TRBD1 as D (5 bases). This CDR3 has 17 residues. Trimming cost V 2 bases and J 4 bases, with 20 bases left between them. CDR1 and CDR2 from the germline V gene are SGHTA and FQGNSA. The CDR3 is CASSLLGGAGPGYGYTF. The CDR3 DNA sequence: TGTGCCAGCAGCTTATTGGGTGGAGCAGGGCCGGGCTATGGCTACACCTTC.

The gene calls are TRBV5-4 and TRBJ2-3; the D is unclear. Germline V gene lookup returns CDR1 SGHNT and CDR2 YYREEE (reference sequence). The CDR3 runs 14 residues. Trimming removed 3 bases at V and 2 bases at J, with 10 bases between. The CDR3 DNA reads TGTGCCAGCAGCTCCGAGTACTACACAGATACGCAGTATTTT. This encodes CASSSEYYTDTQYF.

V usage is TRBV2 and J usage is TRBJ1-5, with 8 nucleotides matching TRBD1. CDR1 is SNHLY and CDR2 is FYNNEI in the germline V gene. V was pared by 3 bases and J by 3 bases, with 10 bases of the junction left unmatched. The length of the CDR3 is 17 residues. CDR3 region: CASSENQRTGYNQPQHF. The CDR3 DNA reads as TGTGCCAGCAGTGAGAACCAAAGGACAGGGTACAATCAGCCCCAGCATTTT.

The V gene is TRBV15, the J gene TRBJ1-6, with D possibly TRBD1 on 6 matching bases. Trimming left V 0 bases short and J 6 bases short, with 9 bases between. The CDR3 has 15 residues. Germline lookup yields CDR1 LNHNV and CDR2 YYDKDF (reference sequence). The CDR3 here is CATSRETGLNSPLHF. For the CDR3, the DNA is TGTGCCACCAGCAGAGAAACAGGGCTTAATTCACCCCTCCACTTT. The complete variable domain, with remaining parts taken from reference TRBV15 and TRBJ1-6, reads DAMVIQNPRYQVTQFGKPVTLSCSQTLNHNVMYWYQQKSSQAPKLLFHYYDKDFNNEADTPDNFQSRRPNTSFCFLDIRSPGLGDTAMYLCATSRETGLNSPLHFGNGTRLTVT.

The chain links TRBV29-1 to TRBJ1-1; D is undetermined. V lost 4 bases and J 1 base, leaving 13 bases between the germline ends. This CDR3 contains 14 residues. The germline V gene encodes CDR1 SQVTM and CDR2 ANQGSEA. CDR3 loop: CSVGRLGRNTEAFF. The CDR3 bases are TGCAGCGTTGGGAGGCTGGGTAGGAACACTGAAGCTTTCTTT.

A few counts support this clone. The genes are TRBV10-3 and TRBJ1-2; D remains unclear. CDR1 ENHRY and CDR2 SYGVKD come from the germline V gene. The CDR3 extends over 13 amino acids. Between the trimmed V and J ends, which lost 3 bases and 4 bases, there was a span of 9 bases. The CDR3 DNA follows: TGTGCCATCAGTGAACAGCAGAGCTATGGCTACACCTTC. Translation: CAISEQQSYGYTF.

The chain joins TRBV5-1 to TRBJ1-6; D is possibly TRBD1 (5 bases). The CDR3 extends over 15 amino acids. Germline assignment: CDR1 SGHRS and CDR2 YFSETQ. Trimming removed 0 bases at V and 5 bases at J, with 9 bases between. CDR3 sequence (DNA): TGCGCCAGCAGCTTGGCCGGGGGGAATAATTCACCCCTCCACTTT. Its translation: CASSLAGGNNSPLHF.

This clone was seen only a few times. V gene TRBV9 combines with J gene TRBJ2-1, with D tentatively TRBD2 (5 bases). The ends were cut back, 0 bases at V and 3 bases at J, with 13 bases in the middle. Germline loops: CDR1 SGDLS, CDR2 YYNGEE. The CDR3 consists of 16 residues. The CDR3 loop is CASSVESLAGYNEQFF. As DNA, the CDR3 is TGTGCCAGCAGCGTAGAGTCCCTAGCCGGCTACAATGAGCAGTTCTTC.

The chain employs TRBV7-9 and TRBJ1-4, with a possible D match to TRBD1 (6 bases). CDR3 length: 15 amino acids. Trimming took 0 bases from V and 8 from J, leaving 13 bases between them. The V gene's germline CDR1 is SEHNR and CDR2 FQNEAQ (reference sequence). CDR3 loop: CASSLAKGGGEKLFF. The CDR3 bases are TGTGCCAGCAGCTTAGCAAAAGGGGGTGGGGAAAAACTGTTTTTT.

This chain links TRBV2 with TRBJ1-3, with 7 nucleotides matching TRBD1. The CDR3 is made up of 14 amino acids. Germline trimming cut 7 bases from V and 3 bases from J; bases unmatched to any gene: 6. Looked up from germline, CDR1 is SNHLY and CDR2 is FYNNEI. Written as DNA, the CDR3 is TGTGCCAGCATCCCCGGACAGGATGGAAACACCATATATTTT. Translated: CASIPGQDGNTIYF.

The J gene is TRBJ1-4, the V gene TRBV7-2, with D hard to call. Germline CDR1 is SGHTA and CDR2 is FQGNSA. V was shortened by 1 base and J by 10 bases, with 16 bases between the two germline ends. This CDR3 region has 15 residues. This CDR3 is CASSLGGRVSRKLFF. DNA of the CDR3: TGTGCCAGCAGCTTAGGTGGGCGGGTCTCCCGAAAACTGTTTTTT.

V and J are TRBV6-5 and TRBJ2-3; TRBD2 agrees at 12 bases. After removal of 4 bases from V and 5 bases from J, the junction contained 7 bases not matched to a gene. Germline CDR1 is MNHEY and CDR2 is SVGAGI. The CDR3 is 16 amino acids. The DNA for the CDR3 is TGTGCCAGCAGTTCGAGACTAGCGGGAGCACAAGATACGCAGTATTTT. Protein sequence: CASSSRLAGAQDTQYF.

The CDR3 loop is CASSYQTYEQYF. The CDR3 region has the DNA TGTGCCAGCAGTTACCAGACCTACGAGCAGTACTTC. The chain employs TRBV6-2 or TRBV6-3 and TRBJ2-7; D call uncertain. Germline V gives CDR1 MNHEY, CDR2 SVGEGT. The CDR3 loop spans 12 amino acids. Trimming pared 2 bases from V and 2 bases from J, leaving 4 bases between.

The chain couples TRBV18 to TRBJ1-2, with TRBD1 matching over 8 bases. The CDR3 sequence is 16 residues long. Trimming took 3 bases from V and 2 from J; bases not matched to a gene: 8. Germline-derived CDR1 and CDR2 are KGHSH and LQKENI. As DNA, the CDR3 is TGTGCCAGCTCACCCGTTGGGACAGGAAGAAACTATGGCTACACCTTC. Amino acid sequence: CASSPVGTGRNYGYTF. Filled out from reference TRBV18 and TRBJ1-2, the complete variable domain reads NAGVMQNPRHLVRRRGQEARLRCSPMKGHSHVYWYRQLPEEGLKFMVYLQKENIIDESGMPKERFSAEFPKEGPSILRIQQVVRGDSAAYFCASSPVGTGRNYGYTFGSGTRLTVV.

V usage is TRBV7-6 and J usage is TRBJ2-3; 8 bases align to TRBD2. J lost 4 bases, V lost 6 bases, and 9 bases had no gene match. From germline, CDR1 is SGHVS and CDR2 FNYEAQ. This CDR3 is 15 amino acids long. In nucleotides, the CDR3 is TGTGCCAGCAGTAGCCTTAGCGGGACGGCAGATACGCAGTATTTT. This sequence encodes CASSSLSGTADTQYF.

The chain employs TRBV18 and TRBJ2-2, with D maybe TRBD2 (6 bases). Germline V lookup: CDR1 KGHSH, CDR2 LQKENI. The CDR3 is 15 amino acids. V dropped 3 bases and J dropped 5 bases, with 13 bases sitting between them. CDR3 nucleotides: TGTGCCAGCTCACCGGAAGGAGGGAAAACCGGGGAGCTGTTTTTT. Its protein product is CASSPEGGKTGELFF. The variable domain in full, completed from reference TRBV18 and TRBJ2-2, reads NAGVMQNPRHLVRRRGQEARLRCSPMKGHSHVYWYRQLPEEGLKFMVYLQKENIIDESGMPKERFSAEFPKEGPSILRIQQVVRGDSAAYFCASSPEGGKTGELFFGEGSRLTVL.

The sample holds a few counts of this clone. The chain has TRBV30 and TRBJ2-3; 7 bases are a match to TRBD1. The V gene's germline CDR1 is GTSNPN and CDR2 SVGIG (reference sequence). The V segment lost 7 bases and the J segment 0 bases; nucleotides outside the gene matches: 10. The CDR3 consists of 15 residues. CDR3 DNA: TGTGCCTACACGAGAGGGGGCCTTAGCACAGATACGCAGTATTTT. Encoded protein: CAYTRGGLSTDTQYF. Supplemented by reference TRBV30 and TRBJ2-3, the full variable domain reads SQTIHQWPATLVQPVGSPLSLECTVEGTSNPNLYWYRQAAGRGLQLLFYSVGIGQISSEVPQNLSASRPQDRQFILSSKKLLLSDSGFYLCAYTRGGLSTDTQYFGPGTRLTVL.